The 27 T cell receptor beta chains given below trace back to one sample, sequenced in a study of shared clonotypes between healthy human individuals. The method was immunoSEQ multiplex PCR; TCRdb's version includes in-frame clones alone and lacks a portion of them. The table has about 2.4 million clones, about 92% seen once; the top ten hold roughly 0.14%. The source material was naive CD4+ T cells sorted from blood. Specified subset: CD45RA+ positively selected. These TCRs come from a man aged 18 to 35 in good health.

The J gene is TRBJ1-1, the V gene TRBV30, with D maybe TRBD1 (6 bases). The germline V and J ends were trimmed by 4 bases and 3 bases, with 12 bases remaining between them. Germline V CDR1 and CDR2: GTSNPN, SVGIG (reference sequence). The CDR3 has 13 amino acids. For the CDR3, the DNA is TGTGCCTGGACGACAGGCTCTGACACTGAAGCTTTCTTT. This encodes CAWTTGSDTEAFF.

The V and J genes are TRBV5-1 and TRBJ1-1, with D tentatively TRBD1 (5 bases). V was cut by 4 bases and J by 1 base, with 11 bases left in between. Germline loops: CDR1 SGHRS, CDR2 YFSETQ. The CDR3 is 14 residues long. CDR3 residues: CASSPRAKNTEAFF. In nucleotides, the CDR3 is TGCGCCAGCAGCCCCAGGGCCAAGAACACTGAAGCTTTCTTT.

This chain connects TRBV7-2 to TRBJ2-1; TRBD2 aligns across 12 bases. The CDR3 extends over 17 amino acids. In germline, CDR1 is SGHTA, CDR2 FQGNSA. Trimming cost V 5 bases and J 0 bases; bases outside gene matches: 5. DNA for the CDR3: TGTGCCAGCAGCCCCCGGACTAGCGGGAACTCCTACAATGAGCAGTTCTTC. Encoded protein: CASSPRTSGNSYNEQFF. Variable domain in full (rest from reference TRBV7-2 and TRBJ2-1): GAGVSQSPSNKVTEKGKDVELRCDPISGHTALYWYRQSLGQGLEFLIYFQGNSAPDKSGLPSDRFSAERTGGSVSTLTIQRTQQEDSAVYLCASSPRTSGNSYNEQFFGPGTRLTVL.

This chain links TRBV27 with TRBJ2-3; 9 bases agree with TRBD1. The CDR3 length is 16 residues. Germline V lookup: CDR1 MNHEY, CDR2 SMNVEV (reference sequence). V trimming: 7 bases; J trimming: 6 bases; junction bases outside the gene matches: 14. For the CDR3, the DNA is TGTGCCAGCAAAACCTCCGGGACAGGGCTATGGGATACGCAGTATTTT. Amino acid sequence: CASKTSGTGLWDTQYF.

This CDR3 reads CASSQSGTSYEQYF. The DNA for the CDR3 is TGCGCCAGCAGCCAATCCGGGACCTCCTACGAGCAGTACTTC. The J gene is TRBJ2-7, the V gene TRBV4-1; D may correspond to TRBD1 or TRBD2 (5 bases each). The CDR3 covers 14 residues. Trimming took off 2 bases at V and 0 bases at J, with 8 bases between the two ends. CDR1 is MGHRA, CDR2 YSYEKL, per germline.

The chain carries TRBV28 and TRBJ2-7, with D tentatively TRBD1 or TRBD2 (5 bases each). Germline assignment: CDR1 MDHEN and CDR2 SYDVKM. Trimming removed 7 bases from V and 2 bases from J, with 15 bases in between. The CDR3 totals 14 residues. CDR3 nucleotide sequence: TGTGCCAGCACAGTCCCCGGGACGCCCTACGAGCAGTACTTC. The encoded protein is CASTVPGTPYEQYF.

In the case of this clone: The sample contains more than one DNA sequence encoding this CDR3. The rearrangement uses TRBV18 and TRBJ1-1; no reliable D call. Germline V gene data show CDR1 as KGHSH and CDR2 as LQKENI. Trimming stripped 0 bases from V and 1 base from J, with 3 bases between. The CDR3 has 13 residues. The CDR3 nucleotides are TGTGCCAGCTCACCACCCCCGAACACTGAAGCTTTCTTT. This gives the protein CASSPPPNTEAFF.

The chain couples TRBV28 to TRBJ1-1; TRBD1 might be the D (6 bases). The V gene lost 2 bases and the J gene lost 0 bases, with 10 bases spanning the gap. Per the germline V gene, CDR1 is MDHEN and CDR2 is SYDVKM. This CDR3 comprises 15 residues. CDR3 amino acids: CASSLGGAMNTEAFF. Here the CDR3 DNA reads TGTGCCAGCAGTTTAGGGGGCGCGATGAACACTGAAGCTTTCTTT.

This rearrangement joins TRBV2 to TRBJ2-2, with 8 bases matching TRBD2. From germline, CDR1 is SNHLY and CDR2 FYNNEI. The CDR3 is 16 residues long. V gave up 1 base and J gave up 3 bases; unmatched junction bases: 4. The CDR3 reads CASSEGASGYTGELFF. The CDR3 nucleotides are TGTGCCAGCAGTGAAGGGGCTAGCGGGTACACCGGGGAGCTGTTTTTT.

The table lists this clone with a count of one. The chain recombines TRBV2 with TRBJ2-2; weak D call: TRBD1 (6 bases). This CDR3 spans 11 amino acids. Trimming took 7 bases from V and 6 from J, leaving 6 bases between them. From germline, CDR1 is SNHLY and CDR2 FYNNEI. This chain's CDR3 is CASKGAGELFF. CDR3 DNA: TGTGCCAGCAAGGGGGCCGGGGAGCTGTTTTTT.

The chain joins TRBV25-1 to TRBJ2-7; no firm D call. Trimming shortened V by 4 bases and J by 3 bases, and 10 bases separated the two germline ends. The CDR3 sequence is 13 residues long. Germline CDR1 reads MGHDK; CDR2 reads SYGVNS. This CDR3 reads CASSGNIDYEQYF. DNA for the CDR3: TGTGCCAGCAGTGGAAACATCGACTACGAGCAGTACTTC.

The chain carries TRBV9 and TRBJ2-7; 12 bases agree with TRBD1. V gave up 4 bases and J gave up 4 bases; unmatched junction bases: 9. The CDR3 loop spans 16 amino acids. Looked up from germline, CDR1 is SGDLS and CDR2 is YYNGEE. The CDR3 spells CASSTSGQGAIYEQYF. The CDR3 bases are TGTGCCAGCAGCACCTCGGGACAGGGGGCGATATACGAGCAGTACTTC.

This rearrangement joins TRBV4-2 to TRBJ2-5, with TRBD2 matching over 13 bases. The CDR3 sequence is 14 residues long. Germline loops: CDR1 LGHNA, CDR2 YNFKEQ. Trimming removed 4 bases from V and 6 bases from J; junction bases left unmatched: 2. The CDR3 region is CASSPGLAGKTQYF. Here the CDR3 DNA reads TGTGCCAGCAGCCCGGGACTAGCGGGAAAGACCCAGTACTTC.

The CDR3 region is CASSLGTTPNYGYTF. DNA of the CDR3: TGTGCCAGCAGCTTAGGTACGACACCCAACTATGGCTACACCTTC. The chain joins TRBV7-8 to TRBJ1-2; D is unclear. The length of the CDR3 is 15 residues. V lost 1 base, J lost 2 bases, and 11 bases lay in between. The germline CDR1 and CDR2 sequences are SGHVS and FQNEAQ.

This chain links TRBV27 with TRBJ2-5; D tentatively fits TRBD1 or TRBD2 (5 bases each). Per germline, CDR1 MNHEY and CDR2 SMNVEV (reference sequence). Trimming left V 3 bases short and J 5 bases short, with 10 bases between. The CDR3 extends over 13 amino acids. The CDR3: CASSFSGPETQYF. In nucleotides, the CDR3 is TGTGCCAGCAGTTTTTCGGGGCCTGAGACCCAGTACTTC.

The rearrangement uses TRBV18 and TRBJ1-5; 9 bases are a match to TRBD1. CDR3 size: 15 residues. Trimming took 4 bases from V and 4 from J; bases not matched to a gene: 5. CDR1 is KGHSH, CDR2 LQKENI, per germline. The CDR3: CASSLPGQGNQPQHF. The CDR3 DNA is TGTGCCAGCTCACTGCCGGGACAGGGAAATCAGCCCCAGCATTTT.

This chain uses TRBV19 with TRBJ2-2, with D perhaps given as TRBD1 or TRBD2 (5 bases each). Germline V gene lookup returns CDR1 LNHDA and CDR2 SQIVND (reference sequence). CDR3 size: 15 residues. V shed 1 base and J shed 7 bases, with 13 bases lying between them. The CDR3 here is CASSIVSGQGGELFF. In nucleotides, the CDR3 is TGTGCCAGTAGTATAGTTTCGGGGCAGGGCGGGGAGCTGTTTTTT. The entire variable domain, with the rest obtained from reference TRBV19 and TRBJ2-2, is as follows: DGGITQSPKYLFRKEGQNVTLSCEQNLNHDAMYWYRQDPGQGLRLIYYSQIVNDFQKGDIAEGYSVSREKKESFPLTVTSAQKNPTAFYLCASSIVSGQGGELFFGEGSRLTVL.

This chain's CDR3 is CASSQQGKDSPLHF. CDR3 sequence (DNA): TGCGCCAGCAGCCAACAGGGGAAAGATTCACCCCTCCACTTT. This chain connects TRBV23-1 to TRBJ1-6; 7 bases agree with TRBD1. TRBV23-1 belongs to the ORF category, with a function that is uncertain. Trimming cost V 6 bases and J 8 bases; bases outside gene matches: 7. There are 14 residues in the CDR3.

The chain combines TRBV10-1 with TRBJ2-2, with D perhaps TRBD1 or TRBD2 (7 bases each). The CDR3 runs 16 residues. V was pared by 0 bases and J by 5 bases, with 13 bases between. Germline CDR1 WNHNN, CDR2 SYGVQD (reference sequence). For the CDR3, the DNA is TGCGCCAGCAGTGAGTCCGGCAGGGGGGGGACCGGGGAGCTGTTTTTT. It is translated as CASSESGRGGTGELFF.

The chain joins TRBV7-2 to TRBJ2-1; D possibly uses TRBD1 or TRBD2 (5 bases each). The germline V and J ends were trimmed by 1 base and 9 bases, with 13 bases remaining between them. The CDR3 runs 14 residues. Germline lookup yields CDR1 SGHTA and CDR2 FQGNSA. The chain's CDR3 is CASSLGAPGAEQFF. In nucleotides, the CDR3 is TGTGCCAGCAGCTTAGGGGCCCCCGGGGCTGAGCAGTTCTTC.

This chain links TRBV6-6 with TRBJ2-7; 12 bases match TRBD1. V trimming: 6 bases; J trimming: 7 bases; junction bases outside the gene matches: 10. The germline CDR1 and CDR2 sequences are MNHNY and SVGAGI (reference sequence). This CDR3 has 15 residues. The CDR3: CASSPSGTGGSEQYF. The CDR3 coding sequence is TGTGCCAGCAGCCCGAGCGGGACAGGGGGCTCTGAGCAGTACTTC.

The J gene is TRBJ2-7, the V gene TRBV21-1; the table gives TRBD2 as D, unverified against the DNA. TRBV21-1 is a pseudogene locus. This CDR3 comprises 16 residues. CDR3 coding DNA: TGTGCCAGCAGCAAAGCGCTCGGTTCTCGCTCCTACGAGCAGTACTTC. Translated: CASSKALGSRSYEQYF.

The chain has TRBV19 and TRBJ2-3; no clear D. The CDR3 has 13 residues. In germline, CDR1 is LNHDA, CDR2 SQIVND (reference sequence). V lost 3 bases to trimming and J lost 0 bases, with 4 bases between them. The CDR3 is CASSMASTDTQYF. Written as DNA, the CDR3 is TGTGCCAGTAGTATGGCCAGCACAGATACGCAGTATTTT.

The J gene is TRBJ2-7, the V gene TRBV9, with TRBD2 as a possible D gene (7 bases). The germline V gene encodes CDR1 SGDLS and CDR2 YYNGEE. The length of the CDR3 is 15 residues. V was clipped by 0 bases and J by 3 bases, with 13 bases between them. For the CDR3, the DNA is TGTGCCAGCAGCGTAGAGGACGGGGGGCACTACGAGCAGTACTTC. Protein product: CASSVEDGGHYEQYF.

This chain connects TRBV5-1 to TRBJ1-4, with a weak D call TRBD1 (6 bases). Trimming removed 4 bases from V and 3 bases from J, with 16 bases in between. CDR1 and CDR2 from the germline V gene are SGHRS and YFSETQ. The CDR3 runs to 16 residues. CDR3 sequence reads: CASSAGGRRANEKLFF. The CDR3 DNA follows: TGCGCCAGCAGCGCTGGGGGGCGGCGAGCTAATGAAAAACTGTTTTTT.

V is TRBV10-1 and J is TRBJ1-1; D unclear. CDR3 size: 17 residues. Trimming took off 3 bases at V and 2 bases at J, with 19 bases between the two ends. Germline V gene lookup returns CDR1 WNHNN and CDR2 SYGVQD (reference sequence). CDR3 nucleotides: TGCGCCAGCAGTGACCCGCCGGGCCCTACTTTAAACACTGAAGCTTTCTTT. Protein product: CASSDPPGPTLNTEAFF.

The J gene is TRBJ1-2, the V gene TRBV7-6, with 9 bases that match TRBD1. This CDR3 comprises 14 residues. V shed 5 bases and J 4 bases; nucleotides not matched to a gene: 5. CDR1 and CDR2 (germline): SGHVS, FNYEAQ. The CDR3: CASSPGQGLYGYTF. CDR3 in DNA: TGTGCCAGCAGCCCGGGACAGGGCCTCTATGGCTACACCTTC. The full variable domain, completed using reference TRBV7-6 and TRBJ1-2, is GAGVSQSPRYKVTKRGQDVALRCDPISGHVSLYWYRQALGQGPEFLTYFNYEAQQDKSGLPNDRFSAERPEGSISTLTIQRTEQRDSAMYRCASSPGQGLYGYTFGSGTRLTVV.